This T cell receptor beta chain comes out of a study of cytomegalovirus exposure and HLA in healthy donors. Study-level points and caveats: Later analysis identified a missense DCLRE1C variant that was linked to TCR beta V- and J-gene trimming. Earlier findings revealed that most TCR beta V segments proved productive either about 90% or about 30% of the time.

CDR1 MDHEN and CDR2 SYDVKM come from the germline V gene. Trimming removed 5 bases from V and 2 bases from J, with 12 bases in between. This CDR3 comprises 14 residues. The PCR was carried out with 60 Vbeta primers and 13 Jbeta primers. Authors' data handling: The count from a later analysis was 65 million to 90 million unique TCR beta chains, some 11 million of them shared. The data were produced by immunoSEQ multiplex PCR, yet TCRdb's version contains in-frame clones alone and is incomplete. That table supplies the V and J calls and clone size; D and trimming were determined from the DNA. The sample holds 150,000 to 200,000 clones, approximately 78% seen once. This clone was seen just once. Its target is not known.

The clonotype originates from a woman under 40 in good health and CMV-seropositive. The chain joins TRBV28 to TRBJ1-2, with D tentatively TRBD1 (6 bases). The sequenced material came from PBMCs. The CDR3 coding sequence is TGTGCCAGCAGTACAGGGCCACGAAACTATGGCTACACCTTC. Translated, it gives CASSTGPRNYGYTF.